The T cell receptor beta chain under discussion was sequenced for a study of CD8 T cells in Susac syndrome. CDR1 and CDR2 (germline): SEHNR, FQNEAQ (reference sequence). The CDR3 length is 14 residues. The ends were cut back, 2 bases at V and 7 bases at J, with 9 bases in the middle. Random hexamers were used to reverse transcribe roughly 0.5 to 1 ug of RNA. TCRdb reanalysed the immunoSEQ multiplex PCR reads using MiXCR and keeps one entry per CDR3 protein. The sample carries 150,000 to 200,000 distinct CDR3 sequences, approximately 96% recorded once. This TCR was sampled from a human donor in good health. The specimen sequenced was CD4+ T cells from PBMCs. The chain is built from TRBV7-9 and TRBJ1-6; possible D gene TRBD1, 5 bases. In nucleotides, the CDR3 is TGTGCCAGCAGCTTAAGGGACGGAAATTCACCCCTCCACTTT. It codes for CASSLRDGNSPLHF.